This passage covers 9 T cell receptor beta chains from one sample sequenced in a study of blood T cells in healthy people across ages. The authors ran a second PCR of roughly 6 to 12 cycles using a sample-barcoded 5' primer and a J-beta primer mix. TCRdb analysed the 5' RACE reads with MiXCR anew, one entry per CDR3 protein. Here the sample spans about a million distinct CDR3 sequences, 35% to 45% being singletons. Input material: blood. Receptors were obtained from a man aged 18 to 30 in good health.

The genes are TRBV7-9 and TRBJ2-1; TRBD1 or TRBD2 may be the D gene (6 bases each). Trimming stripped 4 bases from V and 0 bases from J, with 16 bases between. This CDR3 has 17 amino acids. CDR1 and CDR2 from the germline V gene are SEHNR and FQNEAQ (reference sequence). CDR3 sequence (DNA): TGTGCCAGCAGCTCCCCCAACCGGGGGCCCTCCTACAATGAGCAGTTCTTC. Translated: CASSSPNRGPSYNEQFF.

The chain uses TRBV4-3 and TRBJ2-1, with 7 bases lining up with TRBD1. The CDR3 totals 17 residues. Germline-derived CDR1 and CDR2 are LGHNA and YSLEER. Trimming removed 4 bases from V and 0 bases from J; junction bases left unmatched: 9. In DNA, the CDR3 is TGCGCCAGCAGCCTCAGGAACAGGGGAAGCTCCTACAATGAGCAGTTCTTC. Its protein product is CASSLRNRGSSYNEQFF.

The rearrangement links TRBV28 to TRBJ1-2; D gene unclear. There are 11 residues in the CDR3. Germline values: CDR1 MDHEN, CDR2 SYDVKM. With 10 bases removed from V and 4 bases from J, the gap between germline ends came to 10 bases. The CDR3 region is CATIGRYGYTF. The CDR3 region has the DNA TGTGCCACCATTGGGCGCTATGGCTACACCTTC.

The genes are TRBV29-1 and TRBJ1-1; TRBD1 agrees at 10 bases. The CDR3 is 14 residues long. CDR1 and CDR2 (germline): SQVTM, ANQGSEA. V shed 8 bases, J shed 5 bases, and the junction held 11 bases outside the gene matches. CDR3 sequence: CSIGPGQGKTEAFF. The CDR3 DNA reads TGCAGCATCGGACCGGGACAGGGGAAGACTGAAGCTTTCTTT.

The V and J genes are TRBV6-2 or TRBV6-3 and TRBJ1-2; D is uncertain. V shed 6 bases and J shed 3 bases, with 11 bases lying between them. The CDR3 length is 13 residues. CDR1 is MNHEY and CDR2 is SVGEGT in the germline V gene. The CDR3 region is CASSVPQDYGYTF. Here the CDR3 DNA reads TGTGCCAGCAGCGTCCCTCAGGACTATGGCTACACCTTC.

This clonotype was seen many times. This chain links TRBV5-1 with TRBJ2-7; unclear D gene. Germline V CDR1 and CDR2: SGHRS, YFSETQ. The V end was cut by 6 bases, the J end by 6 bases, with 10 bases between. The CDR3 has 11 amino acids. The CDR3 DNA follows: TGCGCCAGCACCCTCTCGGGCGAGCAGTACTTC. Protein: CASTLSGEQYF.

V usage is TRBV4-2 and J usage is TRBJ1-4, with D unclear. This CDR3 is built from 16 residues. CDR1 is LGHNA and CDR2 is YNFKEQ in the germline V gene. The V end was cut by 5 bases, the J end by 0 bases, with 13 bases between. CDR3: CASSSRLVATNEKLFF. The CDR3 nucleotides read TGTGCCAGCAGCTCTCGTCTAGTTGCAACTAATGAAAAACTGTTTTTT.

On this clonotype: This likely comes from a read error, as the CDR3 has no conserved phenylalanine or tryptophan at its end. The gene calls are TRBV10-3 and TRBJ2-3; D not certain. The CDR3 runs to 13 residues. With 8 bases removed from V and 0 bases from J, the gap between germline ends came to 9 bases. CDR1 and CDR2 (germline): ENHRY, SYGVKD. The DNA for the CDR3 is TGTGCCATCCTCGGACGGAGCACAGATACGCAGTATGTT. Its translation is CAILGRSTDTQYV.

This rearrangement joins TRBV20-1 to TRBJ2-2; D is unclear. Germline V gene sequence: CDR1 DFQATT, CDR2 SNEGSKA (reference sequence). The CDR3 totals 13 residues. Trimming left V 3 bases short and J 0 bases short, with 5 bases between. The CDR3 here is CSARLSNTGELFF. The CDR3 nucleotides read TGCAGTGCTAGGCTCTCGAACACCGGGGAGCTGTTTTTT.